These T cell receptor beta chains were read from a single sample in a study of identical twins. TCRdb re-called the 5' RACE reads with MiXCR, one entry per CDR3 protein. The repertoire holds 1.5 million to 2 million distinct CDR3 sequences, with roughly 35% as singletons. The sample taken for sequencing was cord blood. The receptors here all came from a newborn girl in good health. The CDR3 runs from the conserved cysteine through the conserved F or W. D genes are given only for firm matches. Size is stated for part of the rows, as once, few or many counts, or as a class when the clone is expanded.

v_gene: TRBV11-1; j_gene: TRBJ1-1; abundance: few; d_gene: -; CDR3aa: CASSGALSTEAFF; CDR3nt: TGTGCCAGCAGCGGGGCATTGAGCACTGAAGCTTTCTTT
v_gene: TRBV7-2; j_gene: TRBJ1-5; abundance: -; d_gene: -; CDR3aa: CASSVVRDSNQPQHF; CDR3nt: TGTGCCAGCAGCGTAGTCCGGGACAGCAATCAGCCCCAGCATTTT
v_gene: TRBV9; j_gene: TRBJ2-5; abundance: -; d_gene: TRBD2; CDR3aa: CASSAGPSGGPRSYNGQYF; CDR3nt: TGTGCCAGCAGCGCCGGACCTAGCGGGGGGCCTCGATCCTACAATGGGCAGTACTTC
v_gene: TRBV12-3/TRBV12-4; j_gene: TRBJ2-3; abundance: once; d_gene: TRBD1; CDR3aa: CAGSLRGTGGRTDTQYF; CDR3nt: TGTGCCGGCAGTTTACGGGGGACAGGGGGTCGAACAGATACGCAGTATTTT
v_gene: TRBV28; j_gene: TRBJ2-1; abundance: -; d_gene: -; CDR3aa: CASNRGGSNEQFF; CDR3nt: TGTGCCAGTAACAGGGGAGGTAGCAATGAGCAGTTCTTC
v_gene: TRBV7-4; j_gene: TRBJ2-7; abundance: -; d_gene: -; CDR3aa: CASSLPAGSYEQYF; CDR3nt: TGTGCCAGCAGCTTACCAGCAGGCTCCTACGAGCAGTACTTC
v_gene: TRBV5-6; j_gene: TRBJ1-2; abundance: -; d_gene: -; CDR3aa: CASSLVAASYGYTF; CDR3nt: TGTGCCAGCAGCTTGGTAGCAGCCTCCTATGGCTACACCTTC
v_gene: TRBV6-2/TRBV6-3; j_gene: TRBJ2-3; abundance: few; d_gene: TRBD2; CDR3aa: CASSSRRTSGPTDTQYF; CDR3nt: TGTGCCAGCAGTTCCCGACGGACTAGCGGGCCGACAGATACGCAGTATTTT
v_gene: TRBV29-1; j_gene: TRBJ1-2; abundance: -; d_gene: -; CDR3aa: CSVAGPKGGYTF; CDR3nt: TGCAGCGTTGCCGGGCCGAAGGGTGGCTACACCTTC
v_gene: TRBV6-2/TRBV6-3; j_gene: TRBJ1-5; abundance: few; d_gene: -; CDR3aa: CASKSGALGATSNQPQHF; CDR3nt: TGTGCCAGCAAGTCGGGGGCGCTTGGAGCGACTAGCAATCAGCCCCAGCATTTT
v_gene: TRBV20-1; j_gene: TRBJ2-7; abundance: -; d_gene: -; CDR3aa: CSAQDPTGLYEQYF; CDR3nt: TGCAGTGCCCAAGACCCAACGGGCCTCTACGAGCAGTACTTC
v_gene: TRBV28; j_gene: TRBJ2-3; abundance: many; d_gene: TRBD1; CDR3aa: CASSAPTGVDTQYF; CDR3nt: TGTGCCAGCAGCGCCCCGACAGGGGTAGATACGCAGTATTTT
v_gene: TRBV12-3/TRBV12-4; j_gene: TRBJ2-7; abundance: many; d_gene: TRBD2; CDR3aa: CASTLGLPPYEQYF; CDR3nt: TGTGCCAGCACCCTGGGACTACCCCCCTACGAGCAGTACTTC
v_gene: TRBV19; j_gene: TRBJ2-1; abundance: few; d_gene: -; CDR3aa: CASSIGYRSEQFF; CDR3nt: TGTGCCAGTAGTATCGGGTACAGGAGTGAGCAGTTCTTC
v_gene: TRBV12-3/TRBV12-4; j_gene: TRBJ1-6; abundance: -; d_gene: -; CDR3aa: CASRSGGNSPLHF; CDR3nt: TGTGCCAGCAGATCAGGAGGTAATTCACCCCTCCACTTT
v_gene: TRBV6-2/TRBV6-3; j_gene: TRBJ2-5; abundance: few; d_gene: TRBD1; CDR3aa: CASSYPGTGQETQYF; CDR3nt: TGTGCCAGCAGTTACCCCGGGACAGGGCAAGAGACCCAGTACTTC
v_gene: TRBV28; j_gene: TRBJ2-7; abundance: -; d_gene: TRBD2; CDR3aa: CASSLLTGGLYEQYF; CDR3nt: TGTGCCAGCAGTTTACTCACGGGAGGCCTCTACGAGCAGTACTTC
v_gene: TRBV6-1; j_gene: TRBJ1-1; abundance: -; d_gene: TRBD1; CDR3aa: CASSAARTGNTEAFF; CDR3nt: TGTGCCAGCAGTGCGGCCAGGACAGGGAACACTGAAGCTTTCTTT
v_gene: TRBV29-1; j_gene: TRBJ1-2; abundance: -; d_gene: -; CDR3aa: CSVQVRGGNYGYTF; CDR3nt: TGCAGCGTTCAAGTGAGGGGAGGAAACTATGGCTACACCTTC
v_gene: TRBV6-1; j_gene: TRBJ2-3; abundance: -; d_gene: -; CDR3aa: CASKWGQGRTDTQYF; CDR3nt: TGTGCCAGCAAGTGGGGGCAGGGTCGCACGGATACGCAGTATTTT
v_gene: TRBV6-5; j_gene: TRBJ1-5; abundance: many; d_gene: -; CDR3aa: CASSYSPGQPQHF; CDR3nt: TGTGCCAGCAGTTACTCGCCGGGTCAGCCCCAGCATTTT
v_gene: TRBV5-1; j_gene: TRBJ1-4; abundance: few; d_gene: TRBD1; CDR3aa: CASSFTRDSVKNEKLFF; CDR3nt: TGCGCCAGCAGCTTTACCCGGGACAGTGTCAAGAATGAAAAACTGTTTTTT
v_gene: TRBV27; j_gene: TRBJ2-3; abundance: -; d_gene: TRBD1; CDR3aa: CASSSLGQHTQYF; CDR3nt: TGTGCCAGCAGTTCGTTGGGACAGCATACGCAGTATTTT
v_gene: TRBV20-1; j_gene: TRBJ2-1; abundance: -; d_gene: -; CDR3aa: CSARTTSRSYNEQFF; CDR3nt: TGCAGTGCCCGGACTACCTCCCGGTCCTACAATGAGCAGTTCTTC
v_gene: TRBV20-1; j_gene: TRBJ1-6; abundance: -; d_gene: -; CDR3aa: CSARDLLTNSPLHF; CDR3nt: TGCAGTGCTAGAGATTTGCTAACCAATTCACCCCTCCACTTT
v_gene: TRBV20-1; j_gene: TRBJ1-2; abundance: -; d_gene: -; CDR3aa: CSASRRDGYTF; CDR3nt: TGCAGTGCTTCCCGCAGGGATGGCTACACCTTC
v_gene: TRBV4-1; j_gene: TRBJ1-4; abundance: -; d_gene: TRBD1; CDR3aa: CASSPSTRDSLRGKLFF; CDR3nt: TGCGCCAGCAGCCCCTCCACTCGGGACAGCTTAAGAGGAAAACTGTTTTTT
v_gene: TRBV28; j_gene: TRBJ2-7; abundance: -; d_gene: -; CDR3aa: CASSFQEKQYF; CDR3nt: TGTGCCAGCAGTTTTCAGGAAAAGCAGTACTTC
v_gene: TRBV6-5; j_gene: TRBJ1-5; abundance: -; d_gene: -; CDR3aa: CASSYSRIWASGDQPQHF; CDR3nt: TGTGCCAGCAGTTACTCCCGCATTTGGGCGAGCGGAGATCAGCCCCAGCATTTT
v_gene: TRBV5-1; j_gene: TRBJ2-2; abundance: once; d_gene: -; CDR3aa: CASSQGLPSGGELFF; CDR3nt: TGCGCCAGCAGCCAAGGACTGCCCTCAGGCGGGGAGCTGTTTTTT
v_gene: TRBV21-1; j_gene: TRBJ1-5; abundance: few; d_gene: -; CDR3aa: CASSKRGPFNQPQHF; CDR3nt: TGTGCCAGCAGCAAAAGGGGGCCTTTCAATCAGCCCCAGCATTTT
v_gene: TRBV10-3; j_gene: TRBJ2-1; abundance: -; d_gene: -; CDR3aa: CAIMGSNGYNEQFF; CDR3nt: TGTGCCATCATGGGTAGTAACGGCTACAATGAGCAGTTCTTC
v_gene: TRBV29-1; j_gene: TRBJ1-3; abundance: -; d_gene: -; CDR3aa: CSYSAPGNTIYF; CDR3nt: TGCAGCTACTCTGCTCCTGGAAACACCATATATTTT
v_gene: TRBV5-4; j_gene: TRBJ2-1; abundance: -; d_gene: TRBD2; CDR3aa: CASSPNTGTRFDEQFF; CDR3nt: TGTGCCAGCAGCCCGAACACCGGGACTAGATTTGATGAGCAGTTCTTC
v_gene: TRBV6-1; j_gene: TRBJ1-1; abundance: few; d_gene: -; CDR3aa: CASSDTGNTEAFF; CDR3nt: TGTGCCAGCAGTGACACGGGGAACACTGAAGCTTTCTTT